This is a list of T cell receptor beta chains from one sample in a study of T cell responses to AZD1222 COVID-19 vaccine. The table came from immunoSEQ multiplex PCR; TCRdb's copy has only in-frame clones and leaves some out. The sample includes roughly 97,000 clones, around nine tenths of them seen just once. Sequenced material: peripheral blood, taken on day 0 of AZD1222 vaccination. These receptors all stem from an adult in good health. Each CDR3 is given with its conserved first and last residue. The D gene is left open where the match is weak. Size values are once, few and many counts, or a class for expanded clones, and some rows have none.

d_call,clone_size,v_call,j_call,cdr3_nt,cdr3_aa
.,.,TRBV7-8,TRBJ1-2,TGTGCCAGCAGCTATACAGGCTCTAAACCACATAACTATGGCTACACCTTC,CASSYTGSKPHNYGYTF
.,.,TRBV28,TRBJ2-7,TGTGCCAGCGGTTTACATTCGACAGGCTCCTACGAGCAGTACTTC,CASGLHSTGSYEQYF
.,.,TRBV28,TRBJ2-3,TGTGCCAGCAGGCAACAGGCAGATACGCAGTATTTT,CASRQQADTQYF
.,.,TRBV18,TRBJ1-6,TGTGCCAGCTCACCTCTGGACAGCGATAATTCACCCCTCCACTTT,CASSPLDSDNSPLHF
.,.,TRBV4-1,TRBJ2-7,TGCGCCAGCAGCCAAGACACCAGAATGAGGTACGAGCAGTACTTC,CASSQDTRMRYEQYF
.,.,TRBV9,TRBJ1-1,TGTGCCAGCAGCGTAGAGACAGACACTGAAGCTTTCTTT,CASSVETDTEAFF
TRBD2,.,TRBV19,TRBJ2-7,TGTGCCAGTAGTATGAGAGGGCTAGCGGCCTACGAGCAGTACTTC,CASSMRGLAAYEQYF
.,.,TRBV7-9,TRBJ2-1,TGTGCCAGCACCCCCCGCACTAAACCCTACAATGAGCAGTTCTTC,CASTPRTKPYNEQFF
.,.,TRBV6-5,TRBJ1-3,TGTGCCAGCAGGACTGAGGGAAACACCATATATTTT,CASRTEGNTIYF
.,.,TRBV7-5,TRBJ2-3,TGTGCCAGAAGCTTACGCGGCGGGAGGGCTGATACGCAGTATTTT,CARSLRGGRADTQYF
.,.,TRBV7-2,TRBJ2-5,TGTGCCAGCAGCTTTTGGGGGGGCCGGGAGACCCAGTACTTC,CASSFWGGRETQYF
.,.,TRBV6-5,TRBJ1-2,TGTGCCAGCACAGGAGCTATTACAGATAACTATGGCTACACCTTC,CASTGAITDNYGYTF
.,.,TRBV2,TRBJ2-4,TGTGCCAGCAGTTCCTCGGGTGGGATTCTAGCCAAAAACATTCAGTACTTC,CASSSSGGILAKNIQYF
.,.,TRBV6-1,TRBJ1-3,TGTGCCAGCAGTGAAATTATGGACACCATATATTTT,CASSEIMDTIYF
.,.,TRBV19,TRBJ2-2,TGTGCCAGTAGTCGGACAGCTAACACCGGGGAGCTGTTTTTT,CASSRTANTGELFF
.,.,TRBV9,TRBJ2-1,TGTGCCAGCAGCCCGAAACACGGGGGTAGCTCCTACAATGAGCAGTTCTTC,CASSPKHGGSSYNEQFF
.,.,TRBV5-1,TRBJ2-7,TGCGCCAGCAGCCCTTTAGCGCTCGCCTACGAGCAGTACTTC,CASSPLALAYEQYF
.,.,TRBV5-1,TRBJ1-5,TGCGCCAGCAGCTTCTTGGGAGACCAGCCCCAGCATTTT,CASSFLGDQPQHF
.,.,TRBV28,TRBJ1-1,TGTGCCAGCAGTACCCCTCCGAACACTGAAGCTTTCTTT,CASSTPPNTEAFF
.,.,TRBV6-5,TRBJ2-7,TGTGCCAGCAGTTTTAACAGGGAGATAATATACGAGCAGTACTTC,CASSFNREIIYEQYF
.,.,TRBV24-1,TRBJ1-2,TGTGCCACCAGTGACCATACCGCTACTAACTATGGCTACACCTTC,CATSDHTATNYGYTF
TRBD1,.,TRBV7-9,TRBJ2-1,TGTGCCAGCAGCCAGGACAGGGTGAATGAGCAGTTCTTC,CASSQDRVNEQFF
.,once,TRBV18,TRBJ2-2,TGTGCCAGCTCACCAACCCCCGGGGAGCTGTTTTTT,CASSPTPGELFF
.,.,TRBV7-9,TRBJ2-2,TGTGCCAGCAGCCCCCGACAGACCCTTAACACCGGGGAGCTGTTTTTT,CASSPRQTLNTGELFF
.,.,TRBV28,TRBJ1-2,TGTGCCAGCAGTTTAAGTGGGAATGGCTACACCTTC,CASSLSGNGYTF
.,.,TRBV28,TRBJ1-3,TGTGCCAGCAGTCTCCACAGGGTAGTTAGGGACACCATATATTTT,CASSLHRVVRDTIYF
TRBD2,.,TRBV28,TRBJ2-5,TGTGCCAGCAGTCCGTGGGGCGGGAGTAGAGAGACCCAGTACTTC,CASSPWGGSRETQYF
.,.,TRBV5-1,TRBJ2-3,TGCGCCAGCAGCTTGACTAGAACTAGCACAGATACGCAGTATTTT,CASSLTRTSTDTQYF
.,.,TRBV20-1,TRBJ2-5,TGCAGTGCCAGTGGTGGCAGCCAAGAGACCCAGTACTTC,CSASGGSQETQYF
.,.,TRBV19,TRBJ1-5,TGTGCCAGCTTTCCAGGGCAGAGCAATCAGCCCCAGCATTTT,CASFPGQSNQPQHF
.,.,TRBV5-5,TRBJ1-2,TGTGCCAGCAGCCCACAACAGCTTACTAACTATGGCTACACCTTC,CASSPQQLTNYGYTF
.,.,TRBV29-1,TRBJ2-3,TGCAGCGTTGTTTGGGACTTTGGGGCAGATACGCAGTATTTT,CSVVWDFGADTQYF
.,.,TRBV3-1/TRBV3-2,TRBJ2-1,TGTGCCAGCAGCCAAAACGGCCCCTACAATGAGCAGTTCTTC,CASSQNGPYNEQFF
.,.,TRBV18,TRBJ1-4,TGTGCCAGCTCACCAGATGCAAGGTTCAATGAAAAACTGTTTTTT,CASSPDARFNEKLFF
TRBD2,few,TRBV7-2,TRBJ2-5,TGTGCCAGCAGCCTCCGACGGGAGGGAGGGACCCAGTACTTC,CASSLRREGGTQYF
.,.,TRBV24-1,TRBJ1-2,TGTGCCACCAGTGACCAAAACTATGGCTACACCTTC,CATSDQNYGYTF
TRBD2,.,TRBV7-9,TRBJ2-7,TGTGCCAGCACCCCACCGGGGGGGCTGAGCTCCTACGAGCAGTACTTC,CASTPPGGLSSYEQYF
TRBD1,few,TRBV28,TRBJ1-2,TGTGCCAGCAGTTCGGCAGGGGGCGTTTGGGGCTACACCTTC,CASSSAGGVWGYTF
TRBD1,.,TRBV29-1,TRBJ1-1,TGCAGCGTTGAAGACGCCGGGACAGGGGGATTTGAAGCTTTCTTT,CSVEDAGTGGFEAFF
.,.,TRBV2,TRBJ1-4,TGTGCCAGCAGGGCCGGGACTCAGAATGAAAAACTGTTTTTT,CASRAGTQNEKLFF
.,.,TRBV29-1,TRBJ1-2,TGCAGCGTTGAAGTCGTCAGCCTTACTGGGGGCTACACCTTC,CSVEVVSLTGGYTF
.,once,TRBV10-1,TRBJ1-5,TGCGCCAGCAGTCGTAACAAGACCGATCCTCTTTGTAATCAGCCCCAGCATTTT,CASSRNKTDPLCNQPQHF
.,.,TRBV28,TRBJ2-7,TGTGCCAGCAGGGCGCCTAGCTCCTACGAGCAGTACTTC,CASRAPSSYEQYF
.,.,TRBV18,TRBJ1-1,TGTGCCAGCTCACCACAGGGGAGACACACTGAAGCTTTCTTT,CASSPQGRHTEAFF
.,.,TRBV7-9,TRBJ2-3,TGTGCCAGCAGTCCGCTTAGCACAGATACGCAGTATTTT,CASSPLSTDTQYF
TRBD1,.,TRBV27,TRBJ1-2,TGTGCCAGCAGTTTATGGGGACAGGGCGGGGGCTACACCTTC,CASSLWGQGGGYTF
TRBD1,.,TRBV7-2,TRBJ2-5,TGTGCCAGCAGCTTAGCTCCCGGGACAGCAGAGACCCAGTACTTC,CASSLAPGTAETQYF
.,.,TRBV28,TRBJ2-5,TGTGCCAGCAGGCCATCAGGTTCTCGTATGGAGACCCAGTACTTC,CASRPSGSRMETQYF
.,.,TRBV6-9,TRBJ1-5,TGTGCCAGCAAGTGGAGGTGGGAACCCAGAAGCAATCAGCCCCAGCATTTT,CASKWRWEPRSNQPQHF
.,once,TRBV14,TRBJ1-1,TGTGCCAGCAGCCTTCTCATGAACACTGAAGCTTTCTTT,CASSLLMNTEAFF
.,once,TRBV7-2,TRBJ1-4,TGTGCCAGCAGCTTGTTAGCAGGGAAGGAAAAACTGTTTTTT,CASSLLAGKEKLFF
.,once,TRBV19,TRBJ1-1,TGTGCCAGTACCGGCACCGTGGGGTTTTTCACTGAAGCTTTCTTT,CASTGTVGFFTEAFF
TRBD2,.,TRBV9,TRBJ2-7,TGTGCCAGCAGCGAGGGACTAGACGGCGAGCAGTACTTC,CASSEGLDGEQYF
.,.,TRBV7-3,TRBJ2-1,TGTGCCAGCAGCTTAACACCTCGGTCCGCCCCGTCGGGCAATGAGCAGTTCTTC,CASSLTPRSAPSGNEQFF
.,once,TRBV28,TRBJ2-5,TGTGCCAGCAGCCTCCCAGGGTCCCCGTACCAAGAGACCCAGTACTTC,CASSLPGSPYQETQYF
.,.,TRBV28,TRBJ2-7,TGTGCCAGCAGTCTCGCAGGGACCAGCTCCTACGAGCAGTACTTC,CASSLAGTSSYEQYF